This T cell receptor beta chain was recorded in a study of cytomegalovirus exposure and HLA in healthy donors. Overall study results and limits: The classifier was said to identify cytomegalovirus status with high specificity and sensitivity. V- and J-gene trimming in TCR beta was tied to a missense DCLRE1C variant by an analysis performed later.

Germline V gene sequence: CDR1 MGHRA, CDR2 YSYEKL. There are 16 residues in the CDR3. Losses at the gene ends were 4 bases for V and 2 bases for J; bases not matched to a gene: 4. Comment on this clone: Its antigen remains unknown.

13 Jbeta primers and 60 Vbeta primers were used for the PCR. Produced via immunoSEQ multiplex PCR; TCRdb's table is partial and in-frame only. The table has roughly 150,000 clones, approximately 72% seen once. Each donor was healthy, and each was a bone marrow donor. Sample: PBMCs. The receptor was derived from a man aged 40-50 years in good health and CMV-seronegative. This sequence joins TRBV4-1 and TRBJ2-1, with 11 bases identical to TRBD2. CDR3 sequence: CASSRTSGGPYNEQFF. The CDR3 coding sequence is TGCGCCAGCAGCCGAACTAGCGGGGGACCCTACAATGAGCAGTTCTTC.